This TCR beta chain was captured by sequencing in a study of blood T cell repertoires in COVID-19 (dated by TCRdb to 2018 to 2020). About the investigation overall: Samples covering the acute and convalescent phases of COVID-19 were provided by collaborators in the United States, Italy and Spain. Deeply sampled blood TCRbeta repertoires from subjects exposed to, actively infected with, or recovered from COVID-19 were included in the dataset. Where available, HLA class I and class II types were taken from metadata supplied by the sample provider and were not determined by assay-based typing. The prospective study material was composed of cDNA or gDNA derived from T cells, B-cell-depleted T cells, or PBMCs. The samples were drawn from two sources: the first 160 participants of the ongoing ImmuneRACE study, and fewer than 1,500 subjects contributed by 6 global collaborators. The repertoires were released in a freely available public database meant as a resource for research on the immune response to SARS-CoV-2. Sample metadata almost always included a de-identified subject ID, COVID-19 status, age in years and sex. Summary of the overall study and its limitations: The quantity of clinical and demographic metadata differed by source and by participant and was supplied without curation.

Each collaborating institution followed its own protocols to collect whole blood in K2EDTA tubes. Collaborator samples were shipped for TCRbeta analysis as frozen whole blood, isolated PBMCs, or DNA extracted from either sample type. V is shortened by 3 bases, J by 0 bases, and the region joining them spans 19 bases. CDR1 SGHNT and CDR2 YYREEE were looked up in the germline V gene (reference sequence). The CDR3 sequence holds 19 residues, the cysteine and phenylalanine included. Of the read, only the CDR3 DNA is kept; its 57 bases are in frame from base 1. Comment on this clone: Its antigen is not yet known. No qualities accompany the bases; no much larger clone lies one base away.

TCRbeta CDR3 regions were amplified from genomic DNA by means of the immunoSEQ Assay, a bias-controlled multiplex PCR. In the original analysis: Within the assay, amplification of reference gene primers was used to estimate how many nucleated cells each sample contained. Sequence reads were collapsed and filtered to measure the absolute abundance of every unique TCRbeta CDR3 rearrangement. For each sample, productive Simpson clonality was calculated as the square root of Simpson's diversity index over productive rearrangements. Drawn from immuneACCESS, this table holds only the in-frame rearrangements with V and J called that TCRdb kept. Clones are partly lost; checked studies trace under half to an unresolved V gene and leave the rest unexplained. The D gene and trimming were derived from the DNA, and the V and J assignments and clone size from that table. The sample table shows hundreds of thousands of clones, and about 86% are seen once. The ten largest clones add up to around 9.6% of the sample.

This sequence was found in a woman aged 80 or over with acute or convalescent COVID-19. Recombination connected TRBV5-4 to TRBJ1-6, and perhaps TRBD1 as D gene, on 6 matching bases. The sequenced sample was peripheral blood. The base sequence is TGTGCCAGCAGCTCCCGGGACACCCGAATTCCCTCCTATAATTCACCCCTCCACTTT. Its protein is CASSSRDTRIPSYNSPLHF. The entire variable domain, with the stretches around the CDR3 drawn from the reference TRBV5-4 and TRBJ1-6 proteins, is ETGVTQSPTHLIKTRGQQVTLRCSSQSGHNTVSWYQQALGQGPQFIFQYYREEENGRGNFPPRFSGLQFPNYSSELNVNALELDDSALYLCASSSRDTRIPSYNSPLHFGNGTRLTVT.